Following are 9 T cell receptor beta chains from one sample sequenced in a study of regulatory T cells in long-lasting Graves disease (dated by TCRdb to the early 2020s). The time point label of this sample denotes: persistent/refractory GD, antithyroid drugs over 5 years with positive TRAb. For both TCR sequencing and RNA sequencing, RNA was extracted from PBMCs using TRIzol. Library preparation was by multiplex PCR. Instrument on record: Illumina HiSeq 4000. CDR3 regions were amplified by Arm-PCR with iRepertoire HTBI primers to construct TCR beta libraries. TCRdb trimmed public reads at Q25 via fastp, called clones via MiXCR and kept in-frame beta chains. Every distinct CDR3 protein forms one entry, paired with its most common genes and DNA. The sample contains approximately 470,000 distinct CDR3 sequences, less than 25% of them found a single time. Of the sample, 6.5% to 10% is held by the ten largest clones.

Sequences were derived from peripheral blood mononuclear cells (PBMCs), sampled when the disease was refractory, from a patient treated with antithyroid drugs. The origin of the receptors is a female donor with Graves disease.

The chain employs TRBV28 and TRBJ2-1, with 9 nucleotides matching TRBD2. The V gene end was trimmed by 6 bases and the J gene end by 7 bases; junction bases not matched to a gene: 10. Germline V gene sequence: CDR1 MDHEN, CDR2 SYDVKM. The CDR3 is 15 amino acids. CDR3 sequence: CASSPPGLAENEQFF. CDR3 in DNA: TGTGCCAGCAGCCCCCCGGGACTAGCAGAGAATGAGCAGTTCTTC.

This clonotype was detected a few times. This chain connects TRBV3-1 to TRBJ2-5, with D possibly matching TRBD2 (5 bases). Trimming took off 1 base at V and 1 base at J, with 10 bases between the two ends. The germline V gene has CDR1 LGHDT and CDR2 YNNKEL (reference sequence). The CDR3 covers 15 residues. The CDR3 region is CASSQVRLPQETQYF. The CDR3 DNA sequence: TGTGCCAGCAGCCAAGTAAGACTACCCCAAGAGACCCAGTACTTC.

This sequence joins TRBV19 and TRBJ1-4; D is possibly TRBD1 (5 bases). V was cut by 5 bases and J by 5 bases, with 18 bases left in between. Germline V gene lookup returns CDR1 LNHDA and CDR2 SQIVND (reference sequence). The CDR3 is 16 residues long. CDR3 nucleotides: TGTGCCAGTAGTGCCGACAACAGGTTTAGGAATGAAAAACTGTTTTTT. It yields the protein CASSADNRFRNEKLFF.

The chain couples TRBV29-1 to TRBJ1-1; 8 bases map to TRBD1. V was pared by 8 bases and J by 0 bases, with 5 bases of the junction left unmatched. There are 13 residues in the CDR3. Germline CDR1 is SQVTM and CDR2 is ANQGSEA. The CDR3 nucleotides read TGCAGCTCTGGGACAGGCCTGAACACTGAAGCTTTCTTT. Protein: CSSGTGLNTEAFF. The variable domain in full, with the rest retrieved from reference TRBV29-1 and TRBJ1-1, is SAVISQKPSRDICQRGTSLTIQCQVDSQVTMMFWYRQQPGQSLTLIATANQGSEATYESGFVIDKFPISRPNLTFSTLTVSNMSPEDSSIYLCSSGTGLNTEAFFGQGTRLTVV.

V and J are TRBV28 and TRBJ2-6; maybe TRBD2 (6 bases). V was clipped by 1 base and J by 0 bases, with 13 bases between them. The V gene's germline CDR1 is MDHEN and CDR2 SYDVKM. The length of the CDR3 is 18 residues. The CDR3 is CASSLFSGTDSGANVLTF. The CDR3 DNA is TGTGCCAGCAGTTTATTTTCAGGGACTGACTCTGGGGCCAACGTCCTGACTTTC.

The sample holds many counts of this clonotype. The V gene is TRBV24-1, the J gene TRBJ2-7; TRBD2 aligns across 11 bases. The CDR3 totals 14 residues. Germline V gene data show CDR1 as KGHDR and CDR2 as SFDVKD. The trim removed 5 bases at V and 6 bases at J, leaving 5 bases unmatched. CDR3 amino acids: CATSGSGRAAEQYF. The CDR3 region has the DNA TGTGCCACCAGTGGTAGCGGGAGGGCCGCCGAGCAGTACTTC.

The CDR3 bases are TGTGCCAGCAGTTACGGTTCGCGGCCGTTCTACGAGCAGTACTTC. Translating it yields CASSYGSRPFYEQYF. The chain links TRBV6-2 or TRBV6-3 to TRBJ2-7, with no clear D. The ends were cut back, 2 bases at V and 3 bases at J, with 14 bases in the middle. This CDR3 contains 15 residues. Per the germline V gene, CDR1 is MNHEY and CDR2 is SVGEGT.

CDR3 DNA sequence: TGTGCCAGCAGTGAATCCCCAGGGGCGCCCACTGAAGCTTTCTTT. This codes for CASSESPGAPTEAFF. This rearrangement joins TRBV25-1 to TRBJ1-1; D may be TRBD1 (6 bases). V shed 1 base and J shed 4 bases, with 13 bases lying between them. CDR1 MGHDK and CDR2 SYGVNS come from the germline V gene. The CDR3 length is 15 residues.

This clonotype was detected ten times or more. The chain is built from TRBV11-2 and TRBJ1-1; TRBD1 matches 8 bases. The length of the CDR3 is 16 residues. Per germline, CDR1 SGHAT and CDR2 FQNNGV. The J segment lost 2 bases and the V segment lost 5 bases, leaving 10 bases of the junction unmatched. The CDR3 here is CASSIQTGAPNTEAFF. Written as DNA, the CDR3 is TGTGCCAGCAGCATACAGACAGGGGCCCCAAACACTGAAGCTTTCTTT.